This TCR beta chain was identified in a study of OX40 agonist ivuxolimab in advanced cancers. Study-level results: Expanded peripheral T cells had an undetermined antigen specificity.

By share of the sample, this clone is medium-sized (0.01 to 0.1%). Its specificity is not known. Only in-frame clones appear in the TCRdb table, and some are missing; sequencing was by immunoSEQ multiplex PCR. The sample contains around 28,000 clones, roughly 87% of which appear only once. Sequenced here: CD4+ or CD8+ T cells sorted from blood, sampled in a trial of the OX40 agonist ivuxolimab. The sequence was collected from an adult with an advanced solid tumor such as melanoma, head and neck, liver or kidney cancer.

Written as DNA, the CDR3 is TGTGCCAGCAGTTTGGGCAGGGTACCCTACGAGCAGTACTTC. It codes for CASSLGRVPYEQYF. The chain has TRBV27 and TRBJ2-7, with D tentatively TRBD1 (5 bases). CDR1 is MNHEY, CDR2 SMNVEV, per germline (reference sequence). The CDR3 consists of 14 residues. V gave up 3 bases and J gave up 2 bases, with 11 bases separating them.